This T cell receptor beta chain was identified in a study of T cell changes during pregnancy in multiple sclerosis. The CDR3 length is 16 residues. V was clipped by 5 bases and J by 9 bases; unmatched bases: 11. Germline V gives CDR1 SGHTA, CDR2 FQGTGA. Sequencing was performed with immunoSEQ multiplex PCR; in TCRdb, only in-frame clones are kept and a portion is missing. The top ten clones hold approximately 0.9% of a sample with roughly 93,000 clones, under 95% of them seen once. The genes are TRBV7-3 and TRBJ2-1, with TRBD2 matching 12 bases. This clonotype was sampled from a female donor with multiple sclerosis, enrolled in a pregnancy study. The material sequenced was peripheral blood, taken before pregnancy. The CDR3 nucleotides are TGTGCCAGCAGCATACTAGCGGGAGGACCCTTGGGTGAGCAGTTCTTC. Translated: CASSILAGGPLGEQFF.